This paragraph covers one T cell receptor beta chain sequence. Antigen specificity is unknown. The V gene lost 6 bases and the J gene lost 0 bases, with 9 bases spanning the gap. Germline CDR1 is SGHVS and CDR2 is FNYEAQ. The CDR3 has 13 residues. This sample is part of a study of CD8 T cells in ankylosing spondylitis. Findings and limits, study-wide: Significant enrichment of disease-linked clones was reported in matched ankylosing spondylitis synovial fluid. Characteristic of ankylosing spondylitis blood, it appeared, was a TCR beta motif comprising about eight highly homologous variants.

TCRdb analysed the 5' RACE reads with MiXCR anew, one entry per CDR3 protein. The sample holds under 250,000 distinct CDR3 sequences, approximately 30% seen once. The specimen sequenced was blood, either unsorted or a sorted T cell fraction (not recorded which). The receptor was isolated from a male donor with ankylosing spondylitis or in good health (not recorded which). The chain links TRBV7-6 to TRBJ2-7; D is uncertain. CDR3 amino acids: CASRDAASYEQYF. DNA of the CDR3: TGTGCCAGCAGGGATGCTGCCTCCTACGAGCAGTACTTC.